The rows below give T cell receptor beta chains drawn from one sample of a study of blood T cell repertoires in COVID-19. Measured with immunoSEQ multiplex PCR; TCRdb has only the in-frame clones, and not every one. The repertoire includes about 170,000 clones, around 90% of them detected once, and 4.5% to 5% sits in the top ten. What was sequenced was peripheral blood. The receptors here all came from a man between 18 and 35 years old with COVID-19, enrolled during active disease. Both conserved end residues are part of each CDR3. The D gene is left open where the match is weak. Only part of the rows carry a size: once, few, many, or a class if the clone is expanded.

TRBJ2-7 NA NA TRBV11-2 CASSLVGGIGEQYF TGTGCCAGCAGCTTAGTCGGAGGGATTGGCGAGCAGTACTTC
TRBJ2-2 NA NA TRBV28 CASSPLGRGPGELFF TGTGCCAGCAGTCCGTTGGGTAGAGGGCCCGGGGAGCTGTTTTTT
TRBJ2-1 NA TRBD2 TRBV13 CASSPQGLAGNEQFF TGTGCCAGCAGCCCCCAGGGACTAGCGGGCAATGAGCAGTTCTTC
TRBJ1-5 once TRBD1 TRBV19 CASKTGQGRQPQHF TGTGCCAGTAAGACCGGACAGGGACGACAGCCCCAGCATTTT
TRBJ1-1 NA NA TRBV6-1 CASSEGTETEAFF TGTGCCAGCAGTGAAGGGACAGAAACTGAAGCTTTCTTT
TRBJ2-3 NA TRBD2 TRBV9 CASSTGTSRSTDTQYF TGTGCCAGCAGCACCGGGACTAGCCGGAGCACAGATACGCAGTATTTT
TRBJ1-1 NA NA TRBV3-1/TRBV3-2 CASSQTGPNTEAFF TGTGCCAGCAGCCAAACAGGACCGAACACTGAAGCTTTCTTT
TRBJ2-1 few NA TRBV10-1 CASGQGIRKNEQFF TGCGCCAGCGGTCAGGGCATACGAAAGAATGAGCAGTTCTTC
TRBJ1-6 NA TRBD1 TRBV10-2 CASRTGQGNSPLHF TGCGCCAGCAGGACCGGACAGGGTAATTCACCCCTCCACTTT
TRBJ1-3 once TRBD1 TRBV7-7 CASSSDRGAGNTIYF TGTGCCAGCAGCTCCGACAGGGGAGCTGGAAACACCATATATTTT
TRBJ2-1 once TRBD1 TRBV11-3 CASSLTDRADEQFF TGTGCCAGCAGCCTAACGGACAGGGCGGATGAGCAGTTCTTC
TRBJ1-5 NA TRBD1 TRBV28 CASSLIPGTGLWVGNQPQHF TGTGCCAGCAGTTTAATCCCCGGGACAGGTCTTTGGGTAGGCAATCAGCCCCAGCATTTT
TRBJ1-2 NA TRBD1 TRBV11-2 CASSLGDRGAYGYTF TGTGCCAGCAGCTTAGGGGACAGGGGCGCCTATGGCTACACCTTC
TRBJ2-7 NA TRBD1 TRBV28 CASSPGTGGIEQYF TGTGCCAGCAGTCCCGGGACAGGGGGCATCGAGCAGTACTTC
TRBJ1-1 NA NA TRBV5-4 CASSLASLSVTEAFF TGTGCCAGCAGCTTAGCCTCGCTGAGTGTCACTGAAGCTTTCTTT
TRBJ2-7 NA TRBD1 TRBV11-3 CASSSQTGEIDEQYF TGTGCCAGCAGCTCCCAGACAGGGGAGATAGACGAGCAGTACTTC
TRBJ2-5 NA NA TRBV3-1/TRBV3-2 CASSQDWASYQETQYF TGTGCCAGCAGCCAAGATTGGGCATCGTACCAAGAGACCCAGTACTTC
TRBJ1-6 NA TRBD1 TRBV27 CASSPLDRGNSLLHF TGTGCCAGCAGTCCCCTAGACAGGGGGAATTCACTCCTCCACTTT
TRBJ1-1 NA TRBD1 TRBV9 CASSARDRGRSNTEAFF TGTGCCAGCAGCGCCCGGGACAGGGGGCGAAGCAACACTGAAGCTTTCTTT
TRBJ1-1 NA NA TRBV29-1 CSVDARMRNTEAFF TGCAGCGTTGACGCGCGGATGAGGAACACTGAAGCTTTCTTT
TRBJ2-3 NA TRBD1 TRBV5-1 CASSPQGGTDTQYF TGCGCCAGCAGCCCTCAGGGGGGCACAGATACGCAGTATTTT
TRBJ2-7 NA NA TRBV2 CATSRDSYYEQYF TGTGCCACCTCCCGGGACTCATACTACGAGCAGTACTTC
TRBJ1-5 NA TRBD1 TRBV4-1 CASSQRTGGGYQPQHF TGCGCCAGCAGCCAACGTACAGGGGGAGGTTATCAGCCCCAGCATTTT
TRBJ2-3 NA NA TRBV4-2 CASSQDLRLTDTQYF TGTGCCAGCAGCCAAGATTTGAGGTTAACAGATACGCAGTATTTT
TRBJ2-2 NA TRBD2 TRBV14 CASTKAGPNTGELFF TGTGCCAGCACCAAAGCGGGACCGAACACCGGGGAGCTGTTTTTT
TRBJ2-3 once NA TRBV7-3 CASSFGGSTDTQYF TGTGCCAGCAGCTTCGGCGGGTCCACAGATACGCAGTATTTT
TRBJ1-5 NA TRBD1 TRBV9 CASSVTGGSNQPQHF TGTGCCAGCAGCGTGACAGGGGGGAGCAATCAGCCCCAGCATTTT
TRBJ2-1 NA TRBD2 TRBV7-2 CASSSRGLAGVWDNEQFF TGTGCCAGCAGCTCACGAGGACTAGCGGGAGTATGGGACAATGAGCAGTTCTTC
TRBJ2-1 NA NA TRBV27 CASSEESWYNEQFF TGTGCCAGCAGTGAGGAAAGTTGGTACAATGAGCAGTTCTTC
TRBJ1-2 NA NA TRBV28 CASSEAELSGYTF TGTGCCAGCAGTGAGGCCGAACTCTCTGGCTACACCTTC
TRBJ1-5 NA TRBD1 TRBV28 CASSLWFGTGGGRDNQPQHF TGTGCCAGCAGTTTATGGTTCGGGACAGGGGGCGGTCGGGACAATCAGCCCCAGCATTTT
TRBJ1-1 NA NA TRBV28 CASSQSPGHPQEAFF TGTGCCAGCAGCCAAAGTCCGGGACATCCCCAGGAAGCTTTCTTT
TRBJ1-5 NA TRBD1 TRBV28 CASRRQGGYQPQHF TGTGCCAGCAGGAGACAGGGGGGGTATCAGCCCCAGCATTTT
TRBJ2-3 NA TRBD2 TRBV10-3 CAISPWGAGSTDTQYF TGTGCCATCAGTCCCTGGGGAGCGGGAAGCACAGATACGCAGTATTTT
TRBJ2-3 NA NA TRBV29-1 CSALSTDTQYF TGCAGCGCACTTTCCACAGATACGCAGTATTTT
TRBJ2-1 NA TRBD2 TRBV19 CASSLSGTVNEQFF TGTGCCAGTAGTCTCAGCGGGACTGTCAATGAGCAGTTCTTC
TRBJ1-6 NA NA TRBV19 CASAAGSYNSPLHF TGTGCCAGCGCTGCGGGCTCCTATAATTCACCCCTCCACTTT
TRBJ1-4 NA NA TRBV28 CASSLYLGRGEKLLF TGTGCCAGCAGTTTATATTTGGGGAGAGGTGAAAAACTGCTTTTT
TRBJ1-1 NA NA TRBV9 CASSVSGTNEAFF TGTGCCAGCAGCGTCTCCGGGACAAACGAAGCTTTCTTT
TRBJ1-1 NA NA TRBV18 CASSPGGIGNTEAFF TGTGCCAGCTCACCGGGGGGGATCGGGAACACTGAAGCTTTCTTT